This T cell receptor (beta chain) emerged from a study of OX40 agonist ivuxolimab in advanced cancers. From germline, CDR1 is SGHTA and CDR2 FQGNSA. The CDR3 totals 17 residues. The V gene end was trimmed by 0 bases and the J gene end by 0 bases; junction bases not matched to a gene: 7. Baseline was the first blood sampling point, followed by cycle 4 day 1 and cycle 7 day 1. On this clone itself: What it binds is unknown.

Study-level results: At 0.1 to 3.0 mg/kg and by week 6, clonal expansion occurred in CD4+ and CD8+ blood T cells. Expanded clones were, on average, more numerous in CD8+ T cells than in CD4+. Some nonresponders also had low normalized T-cell clonal expansion.

Clones were read by immunoSEQ multiplex PCR, and TCRdb kept only the in-frame ones, dropping some. The repertoire holds some 68,000 clones, 85% to 90% seen once, with 3.5% to 4.5% in the top ten. The origin of this receptor is an adult with an advanced solid tumor such as melanoma, head and neck, liver or kidney cancer. V is TRBV7-2 and J is TRBJ1-2, with 7 bases identical to TRBD1. Sequenced here: CD4+ or CD8+ T cells sorted from blood, sampled in a trial of the OX40 agonist ivuxolimab. The CDR3 loop is CASSLAQGWATNYGYTF. CDR3 nucleotides: TGTGCCAGCAGCTTAGCACAGGGGTGGGCCACTAACTATGGCTACACCTTC.